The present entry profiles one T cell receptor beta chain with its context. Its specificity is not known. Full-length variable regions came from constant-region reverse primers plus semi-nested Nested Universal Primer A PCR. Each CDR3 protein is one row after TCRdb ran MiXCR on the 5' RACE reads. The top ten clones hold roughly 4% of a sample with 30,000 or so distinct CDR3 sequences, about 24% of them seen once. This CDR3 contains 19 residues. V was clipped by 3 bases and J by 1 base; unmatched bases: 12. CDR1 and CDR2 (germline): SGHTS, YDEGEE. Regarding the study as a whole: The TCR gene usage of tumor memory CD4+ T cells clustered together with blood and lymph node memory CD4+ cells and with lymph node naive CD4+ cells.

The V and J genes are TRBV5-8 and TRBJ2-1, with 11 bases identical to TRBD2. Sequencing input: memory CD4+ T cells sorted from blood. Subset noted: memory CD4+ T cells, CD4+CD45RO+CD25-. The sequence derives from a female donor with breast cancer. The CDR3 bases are TGTGCCAGCAGCTCCTTGACTAGCGGGGTCTTACAGTCCTACAATGAGCAGTTCTTC. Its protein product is CASSSLTSGVLQSYNEQFF.